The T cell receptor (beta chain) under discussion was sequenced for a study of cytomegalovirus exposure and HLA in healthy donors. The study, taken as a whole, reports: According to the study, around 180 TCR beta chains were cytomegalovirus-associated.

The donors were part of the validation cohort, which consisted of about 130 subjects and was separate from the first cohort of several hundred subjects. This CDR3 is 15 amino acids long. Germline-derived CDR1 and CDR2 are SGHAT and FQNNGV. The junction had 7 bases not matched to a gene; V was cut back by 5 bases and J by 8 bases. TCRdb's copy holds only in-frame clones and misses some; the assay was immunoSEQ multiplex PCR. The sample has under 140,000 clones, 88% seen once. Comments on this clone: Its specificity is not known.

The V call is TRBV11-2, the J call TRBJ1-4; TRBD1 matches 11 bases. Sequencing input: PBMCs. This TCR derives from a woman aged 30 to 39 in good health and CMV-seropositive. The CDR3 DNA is TGTGCCAGCAGCCCTCGGACAGGGGGCGGAGAAAAACTGTTTTTT. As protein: CASSPRTGGGEKLFF. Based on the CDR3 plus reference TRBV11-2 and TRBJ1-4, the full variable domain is EAGVAQSPRYKIIEKRQSVAFWCNPISGHATLYWYQQILGQGPKLLIQFQNNGVVDDSQLPKDRFSAERLKGVDSTLKIQPAKLEDSAVYLCASSPRTGGGEKLFFGSGTQLSVL.